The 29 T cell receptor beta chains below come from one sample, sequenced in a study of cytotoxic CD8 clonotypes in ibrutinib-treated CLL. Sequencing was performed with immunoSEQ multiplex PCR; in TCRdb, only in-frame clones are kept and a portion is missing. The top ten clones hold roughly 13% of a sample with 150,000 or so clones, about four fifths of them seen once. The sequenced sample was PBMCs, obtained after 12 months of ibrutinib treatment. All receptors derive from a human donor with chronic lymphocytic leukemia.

The CDR3 nucleotides are TGTGCCAGCAGCTCCCGAACGGGCGGGAGAGTGGTAGATACGCAGTATTTT. Translating it yields CASSSRTGGRVVDTQYF. The chain uses TRBV11-2 and TRBJ2-3, with TRBD2 identical over 7 bases. Germline V lookup: CDR1 SGHAT, CDR2 FQNNGV. The CDR3 has 17 residues. The trim removed 4 bases at V and 5 bases at J, leaving 15 bases unmatched.

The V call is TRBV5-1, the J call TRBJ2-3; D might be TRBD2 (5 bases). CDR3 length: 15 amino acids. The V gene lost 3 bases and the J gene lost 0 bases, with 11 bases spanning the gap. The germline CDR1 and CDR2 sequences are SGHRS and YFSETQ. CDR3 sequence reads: CASSSYQRSTDTQYF. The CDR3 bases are TGCGCCAGCAGCTCTTACCAGCGGAGCACAGATACGCAGTATTTT.

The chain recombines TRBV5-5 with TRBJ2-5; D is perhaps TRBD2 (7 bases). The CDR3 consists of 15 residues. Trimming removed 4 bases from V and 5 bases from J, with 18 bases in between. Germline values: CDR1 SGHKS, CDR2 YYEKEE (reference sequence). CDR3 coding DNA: TGTGCCAGCAGCCCCGGACTAGGAGGGGGGGAGACCCAGTACTTC. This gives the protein CASSPGLGGGETQYF.

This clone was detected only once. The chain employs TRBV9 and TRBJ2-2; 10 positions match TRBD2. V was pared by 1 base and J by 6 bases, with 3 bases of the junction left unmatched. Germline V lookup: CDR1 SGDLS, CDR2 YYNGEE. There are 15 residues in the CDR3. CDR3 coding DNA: TGTGCCAGCAGCGTACTAGCGGGAGTGTCCGGGGAGCTGTTTTTT. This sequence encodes CASSVLAGVSGELFF.

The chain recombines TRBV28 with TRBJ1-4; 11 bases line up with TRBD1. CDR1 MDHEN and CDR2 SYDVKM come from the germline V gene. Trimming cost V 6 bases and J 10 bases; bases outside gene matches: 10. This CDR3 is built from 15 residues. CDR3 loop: CASRTGQGARGKLFF. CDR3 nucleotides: TGTGCCAGCAGGACCGGACAGGGGGCGCGAGGAAAACTGTTTTTT.

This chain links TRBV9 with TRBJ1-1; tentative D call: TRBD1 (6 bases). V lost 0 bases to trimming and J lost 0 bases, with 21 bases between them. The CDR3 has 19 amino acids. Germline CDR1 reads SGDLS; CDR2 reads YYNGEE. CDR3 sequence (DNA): TGTGCCAGCAGCGTAGGGAAGACAGGCAAACTCCCCATGAACACTGAAGCTTTCTTT. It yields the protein CASSVGKTGKLPMNTEAFF.

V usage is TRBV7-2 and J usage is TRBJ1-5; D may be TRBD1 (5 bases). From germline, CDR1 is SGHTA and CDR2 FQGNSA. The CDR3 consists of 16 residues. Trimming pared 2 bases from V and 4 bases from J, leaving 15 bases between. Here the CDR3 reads CASSLMKGSQNQPQHF. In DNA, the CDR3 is TGTGCCAGCAGCTTAATGAAGGGGTCCCAAAATCAGCCCCAGCATTTT.

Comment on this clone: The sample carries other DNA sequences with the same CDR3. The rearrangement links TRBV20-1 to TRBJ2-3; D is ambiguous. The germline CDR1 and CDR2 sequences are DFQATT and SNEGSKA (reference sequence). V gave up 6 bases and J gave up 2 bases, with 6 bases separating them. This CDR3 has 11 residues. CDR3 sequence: CSASHTDTQYF. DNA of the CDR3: TGCAGTGCGAGCCACACAGATACGCAGTATTTT.

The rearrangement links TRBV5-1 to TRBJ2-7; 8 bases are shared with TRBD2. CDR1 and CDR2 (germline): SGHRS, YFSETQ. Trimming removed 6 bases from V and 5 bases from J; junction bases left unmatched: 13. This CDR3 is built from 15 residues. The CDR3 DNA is TGCGCCAGCACTGCCGCAAGCGGGAGTTGGAACGAGCAGTACTTC. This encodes CASTAASGSWNEQYF.

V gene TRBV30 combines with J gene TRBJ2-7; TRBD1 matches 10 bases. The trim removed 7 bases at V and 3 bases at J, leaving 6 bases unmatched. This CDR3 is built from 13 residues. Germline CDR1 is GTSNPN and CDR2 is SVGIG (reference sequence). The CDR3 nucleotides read TGTGCCTATGCCCGGGACAGGGGCTACGAGCAGTACTTC. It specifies CAYARDRGYEQYF.

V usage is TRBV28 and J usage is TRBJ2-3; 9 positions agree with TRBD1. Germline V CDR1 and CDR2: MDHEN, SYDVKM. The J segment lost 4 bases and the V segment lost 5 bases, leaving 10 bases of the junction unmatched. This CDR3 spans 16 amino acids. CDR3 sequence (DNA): TGTGCCAGCAGTCAATCCCCCGGGACAGGGCCAGATACGCAGTATTTT. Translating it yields CASSQSPGTGPDTQYF. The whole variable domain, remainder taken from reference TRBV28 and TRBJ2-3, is DVKVTQSSRYLVKRTGEKVFLECVQDMDHENMFWYRQDPGLGLRLIYFSYDVKMKEKGDIPEGYSVSREKKERFSLILESASTNQTSMYLCASSQSPGTGPDTQYFGPGTRLTVL.

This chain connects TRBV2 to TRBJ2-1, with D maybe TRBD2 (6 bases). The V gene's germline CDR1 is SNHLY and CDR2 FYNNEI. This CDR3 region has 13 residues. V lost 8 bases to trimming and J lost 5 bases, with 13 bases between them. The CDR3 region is CASGAGTHNEQFF. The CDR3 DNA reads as TGTGCCAGCGGAGCCGGGACTCACAATGAGCAGTTCTTC.

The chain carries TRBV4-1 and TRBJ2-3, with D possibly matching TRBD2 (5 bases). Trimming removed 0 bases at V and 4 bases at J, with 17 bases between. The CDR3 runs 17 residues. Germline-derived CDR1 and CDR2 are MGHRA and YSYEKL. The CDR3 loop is CASSQDRTYRIPDTQYF. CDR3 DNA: TGCGCCAGCAGCCAAGATAGGACTTATCGGATTCCAGATACGCAGTATTTT.

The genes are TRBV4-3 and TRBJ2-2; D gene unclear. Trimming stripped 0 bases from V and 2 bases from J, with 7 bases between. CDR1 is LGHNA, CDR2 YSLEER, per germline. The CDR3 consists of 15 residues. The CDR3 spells CASSQEEGNTGELFF. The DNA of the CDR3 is TGCGCCAGCAGCCAAGAGGAAGGAAACACCGGGGAGCTGTTTTTT.

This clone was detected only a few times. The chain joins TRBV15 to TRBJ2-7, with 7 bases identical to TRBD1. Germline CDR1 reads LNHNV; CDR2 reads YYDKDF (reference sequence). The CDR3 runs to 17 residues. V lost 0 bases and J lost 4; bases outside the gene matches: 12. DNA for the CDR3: TGTGCCACCAGCAGAGATATTTGGCACGACAGGGCGTACGAGCAGTACTTC. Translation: CATSRDIWHDRAYEQYF.

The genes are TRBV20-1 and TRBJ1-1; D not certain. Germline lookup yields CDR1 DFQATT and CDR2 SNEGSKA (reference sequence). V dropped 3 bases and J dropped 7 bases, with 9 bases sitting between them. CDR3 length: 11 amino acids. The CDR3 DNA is TGCAGTGCTAGTGGTCAGAATGAAGCTTTCTTT. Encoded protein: CSASGQNEAFF.

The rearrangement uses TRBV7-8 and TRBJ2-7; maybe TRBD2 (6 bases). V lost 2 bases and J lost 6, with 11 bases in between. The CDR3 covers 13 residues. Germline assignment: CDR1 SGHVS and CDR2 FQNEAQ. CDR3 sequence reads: CASSLSSSVEQYF. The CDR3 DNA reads TGTGCCAGCAGCTTAAGTTCTAGCGTCGAGCAGTACTTC.

CDR3 bases: TGTGCCAGCACCCCCGGCCGGGGGAACTATGGCTACACCTTC. The encoded protein is CASTPGRGNYGYTF. The V gene is TRBV2, the J gene TRBJ1-2, with TRBD1 as a possible D gene (5 bases). The CDR3 totals 14 residues. CDR1 SNHLY and CDR2 FYNNEI come from the germline V gene. V was pared by 7 bases and J by 2 bases, with 14 bases between.

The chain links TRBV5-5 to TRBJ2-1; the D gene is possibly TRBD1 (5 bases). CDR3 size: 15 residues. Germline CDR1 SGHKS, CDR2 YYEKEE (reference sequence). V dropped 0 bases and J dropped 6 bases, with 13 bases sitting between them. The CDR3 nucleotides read TGTGCCAGCAGCTTGGCGGACATAGCTATCAATGAGCAGTTCTTC. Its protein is CASSLADIAINEQFF.

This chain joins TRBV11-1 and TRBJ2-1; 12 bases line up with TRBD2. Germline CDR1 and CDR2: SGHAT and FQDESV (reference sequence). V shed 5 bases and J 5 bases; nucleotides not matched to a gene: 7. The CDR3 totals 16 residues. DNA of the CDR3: TGTGCCAGCAGCATGGGACTAGCGGGCCCTGACAATGAGCAGTTCTTC. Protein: CASSMGLAGPDNEQFF. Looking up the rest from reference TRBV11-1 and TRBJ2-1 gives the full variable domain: EAEVAQSPRYKITEKSQAVAFWCDPISGHATLYWYRQILGQGPELLVQFQDESVVDDSQLPKDRFSAERLKGVDSTLKIQPAELGDSAMYLCASSMGLAGPDNEQFFGPGTRLTVL.

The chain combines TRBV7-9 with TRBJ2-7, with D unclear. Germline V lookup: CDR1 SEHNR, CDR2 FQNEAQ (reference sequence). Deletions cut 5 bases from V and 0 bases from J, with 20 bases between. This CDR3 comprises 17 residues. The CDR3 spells CASSLGGLHPNSYEQYF. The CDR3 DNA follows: TGTGCCAGCAGCCTGGGTGGGCTCCACCCGAACTCCTACGAGCAGTACTTC.

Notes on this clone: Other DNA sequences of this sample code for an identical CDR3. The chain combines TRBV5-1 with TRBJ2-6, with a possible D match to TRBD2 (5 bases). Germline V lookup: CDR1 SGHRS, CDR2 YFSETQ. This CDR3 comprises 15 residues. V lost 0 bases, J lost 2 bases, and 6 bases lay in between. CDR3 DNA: TGCGCCAGCAGCTTGGGGGGAGCTGGGGCCAACGTCCTGACTTTC. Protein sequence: CASSLGGAGANVLTF.

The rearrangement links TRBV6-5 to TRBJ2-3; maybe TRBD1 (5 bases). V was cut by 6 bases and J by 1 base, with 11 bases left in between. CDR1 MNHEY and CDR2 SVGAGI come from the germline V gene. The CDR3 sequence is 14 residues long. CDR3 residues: CASRQGFGTDTQYF. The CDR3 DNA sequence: TGTGCCAGCAGGCAGGGATTCGGCACAGATACGCAGTATTTT.

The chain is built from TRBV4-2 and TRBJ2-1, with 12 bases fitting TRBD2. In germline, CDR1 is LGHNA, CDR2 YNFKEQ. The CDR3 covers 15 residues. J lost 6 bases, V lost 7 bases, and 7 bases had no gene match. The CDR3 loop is CASTSTSGSINEQFF. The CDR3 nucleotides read TGTGCCAGCACCTCGACTAGCGGGAGTATCAATGAGCAGTTCTTC.

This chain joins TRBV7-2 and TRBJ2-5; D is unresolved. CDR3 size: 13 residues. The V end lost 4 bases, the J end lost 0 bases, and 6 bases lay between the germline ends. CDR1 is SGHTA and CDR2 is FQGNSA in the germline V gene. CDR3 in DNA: TGTGCCAGCAGCTCTCAGTACCAAGAGACCCAGTACTTC. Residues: CASSSQYQETQYF.

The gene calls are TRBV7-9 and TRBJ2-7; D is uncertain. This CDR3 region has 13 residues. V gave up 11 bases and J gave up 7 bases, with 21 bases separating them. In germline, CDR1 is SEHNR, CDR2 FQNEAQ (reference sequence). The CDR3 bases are TGTGCCGTCTTCTCCAGCAGTATGTGGGAGCAGTACTTC. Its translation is CAVFSSSMWEQYF.

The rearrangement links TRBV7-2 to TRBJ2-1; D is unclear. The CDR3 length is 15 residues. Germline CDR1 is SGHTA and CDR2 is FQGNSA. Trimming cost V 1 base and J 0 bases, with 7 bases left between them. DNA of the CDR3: TGTGCCAGCAGCTTAGGGGTGGGCTCCTACAATGAGCAGTTCTTC. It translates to CASSLGVGSYNEQFF.

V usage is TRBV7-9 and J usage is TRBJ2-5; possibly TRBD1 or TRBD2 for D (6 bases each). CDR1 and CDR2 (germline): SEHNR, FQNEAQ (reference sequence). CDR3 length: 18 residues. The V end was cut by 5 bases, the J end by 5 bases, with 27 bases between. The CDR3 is CASSPLTSRWGAGETQYF. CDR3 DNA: TGTGCCAGCAGCCCACTCACCTCCCGTTGGGGGGCTGGGGAGACCCAGTACTTC.

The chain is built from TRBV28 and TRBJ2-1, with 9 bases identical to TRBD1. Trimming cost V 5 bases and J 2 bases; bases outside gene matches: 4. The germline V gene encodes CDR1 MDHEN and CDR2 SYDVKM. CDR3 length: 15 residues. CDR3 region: CASSTRDRAYNEQFF. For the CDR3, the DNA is TGTGCCAGCAGTACCCGGGACAGGGCCTACAATGAGCAGTTCTTC.